Following are 27 T cell receptor beta chains from one sample sequenced in a study of cytomegalovirus exposure and HLA in healthy donors. Primers for the PCR totalled 60 Vbeta and 13 Jbeta. The repertoire was sequenced with immunoSEQ multiplex PCR; TCRdb's copy has only in-frame clones and lacks some. Of 130,000 to 150,000 clones listed, over 70% are singletons. The sample taken for sequencing was PBMCs. The receptor source for this set is a man aged 25-45 years in good health and CMV-seropositive.

V is TRBV5-1 and J is TRBJ2-3, with 14 bases matching TRBD2. This CDR3 spans 17 amino acids. The V and J ends lost 4 bases and 2 bases, in that order; junction bases with no gene match: 6. Germline V gene lookup returns CDR1 SGHRS and CDR2 YFSETQ. The CDR3 protein is CASSIGTSGGVTDTQYF. The DNA of the CDR3 is TGCGCCAGCAGCATAGGGACTAGCGGGGGAGTCACAGATACGCAGTATTTT.

V is TRBV5-4 and J is TRBJ2-2; 7 bases line up with TRBD1. The V segment lost 4 bases and the J segment 4 bases; nucleotides outside the gene matches: 4. This CDR3 has 14 amino acids. Germline V CDR1 and CDR2: SGHNT, YYREEE (reference sequence). The CDR3 region is CASSTTGATGELFF. For the CDR3, the DNA is TGTGCCAGCAGCACTACAGGGGCCACCGGGGAGCTGTTTTTT.

The J gene is TRBJ2-1, the V gene TRBV7-2, with TRBD1 identical over 9 bases. In germline, CDR1 is SGHTA, CDR2 FQGNSA. CDR3 length: 16 amino acids. J gave up 4 bases and V 7 bases, and 11 bases lay outside the gene matches. This chain's CDR3 is CASIPSGQGRYNEQFF. The CDR3 region has the DNA TGTGCCAGCATCCCCTCGGGACAGGGAAGATACAATGAGCAGTTCTTC.

This clone was counted once. V gene TRBV7-2 combines with J gene TRBJ1-6; 7 bases map to TRBD1. This CDR3 comprises 15 residues. J gave up 10 bases and V 1 base, and 7 bases lay outside the gene matches. Germline-derived CDR1 and CDR2 are SGHTA and FQGNSA. The CDR3 DNA sequence: TGTGCCAGCAGCTTAGGGACAGGTGGGGGCTCACCCCTCCACTTT. Protein: CASSLGTGGGSPLHF. Drawing the rest from reference TRBV7-2 and TRBJ1-6, the complete variable domain is GAGVSQSPSNKVTEKGKDVELRCDPISGHTALYWYRQSLGQGLEFLIYFQGNSAPDKSGLPSDRFSAERTGGSVSTLTIQRTQQEDSAVYLCASSLGTGGGSPLHFGNGTRLTVT.

This clone was seen a single time. The V and J genes are TRBV7-8 and TRBJ2-5, with D maybe TRBD2 (6 bases). Trimming removed 6 bases at V and 5 bases at J, with 16 bases between. The CDR3 is 14 amino acids. Germline assignment: CDR1 SGHVS and CDR2 FQNEAQ. CDR3 nucleotide sequence: TGTGCCAGCAGTTCCCCAGCGGCGGGGGAGACCCAGTACTTC. Translating it yields CASSSPAAGETQYF.

The chain carries TRBV5-4 and TRBJ2-1, with TRBD2 matching over 8 bases. Per germline, CDR1 SGHNT and CDR2 YYREEE (reference sequence). J lost 0 bases, V lost 4 bases, and 6 bases had no gene match. This CDR3 spans 16 amino acids. CDR3 sequence (DNA): TGTGCCAGCAGCCGCGGCGGGGGGAGCTCCTACAATGAGCAGTTCTTC. Its translation is CASSRGGGSSYNEQFF.

Concerning this clone itself: One junction end disagrees with the germline gene, perhaps due to a read error. The gene calls are TRBV19 and TRBJ1-5, with 8 positions matching TRBD1. Germline lookup yields CDR1 LNHDA and CDR2 SQIVND (reference sequence). The CDR3 is 13 amino acids. CDR3 in DNA: TGTACCAGTAGTATCAGGGGGCATCAGCCCCAGCATTTT. Protein: CTSSIRGHQPQHF. The whole variable domain, filled in from reference TRBV19 and TRBJ1-5, reads DGGITQSPKYLFRKEGQNVTLSCEQNLNHDAMYWYRQDPGQGLRLIYYSQIVNDFQKGDIAEGYSVSREKKESFPLTVTSAQKNPTAFYLCTSSIRGHQPQHFGDGTRLSIL.

The chain uses TRBV19 and TRBJ2-7; tentative D call: TRBD2 (5 bases). Germline loops: CDR1 LNHDA, CDR2 SQIVND (reference sequence). The CDR3 spans 13 residues. V was shortened by 3 bases and J by 6 bases, with 12 bases between the two germline ends. The CDR3 sequence is CASSMGGGGEQYF. The CDR3 DNA sequence: TGTGCCAGTAGTATGGGTGGAGGAGGCGAGCAGTACTTC.

This chain connects TRBV5-5 to TRBJ2-7; no definite D call. V lost 2 bases and J lost 2, with 11 bases in between. The CDR3 has 14 amino acids. Germline V gene sequence: CDR1 SGHKS, CDR2 YYEKEE (reference sequence). CDR3 in amino acids: CASSFSGLPYEQYF. CDR3 DNA: TGTGCCAGCAGCTTCTCCGGTTTGCCCTACGAGCAGTACTTC.

The genes are TRBV5-6 and TRBJ2-7; possibly TRBD2 for D (5 bases). V was shortened by 2 bases and J by 3 bases, with 15 bases between the two germline ends. There are 15 residues in the CDR3. Germline lookup yields CDR1 SGHDT and CDR2 YYEEEE. CDR3 loop: CASSLPRTGFYEQYF. The CDR3 DNA is TGTGCCAGCAGCTTACCGCGGACGGGGTTCTACGAGCAGTACTTC.

The V call is TRBV2, the J call TRBJ2-5; the match to TRBD1 covers 7 bases. The germline CDR1 and CDR2 sequences are SNHLY and FYNNEI. V was pared by 1 base and J by 5 bases, with 10 bases of the junction left unmatched. The CDR3 length is 16 residues. As DNA, the CDR3 is TGTGCCAGCAGTGAAGTCTCGACAGGGTCGAAGGAGACCCAGTACTTC. This codes for CASSEVSTGSKETQYF.

The CDR3 is CASSYVGRADTGELFF. Written as DNA, the CDR3 is TGCGCCAGCAGCTATGTGGGCAGGGCGGACACCGGGGAGCTGTTTTTT. The chain joins TRBV5-1 to TRBJ2-2; D possibly corresponds to TRBD1 (5 bases). Germline V CDR1 and CDR2: SGHRS, YFSETQ. This CDR3 spans 16 amino acids. Between the trimmed V and J ends, which lost 3 bases and 3 bases, there was a span of 15 bases. The variable domain in full, with the rest retrieved from reference TRBV5-1 and TRBJ2-2, is KAGVTQTPRYLIKTRGQQVTLSCSPISGHRSVSWYQQTPGQGLQFLFEYFSETQRNKGNFPGRFSGRQFSNSRSEMNVSTLELGDSALYLCASSYVGRADTGELFFGEGSRLTVL.

J is TRBJ2-1 and V is TRBV10-1; the D gene is possibly TRBD1 (6 bases). The CDR3 has 20 amino acids. Looked up from germline, CDR1 is WNHNN and CDR2 is SYGVQD (reference sequence). The ends were cut back, 0 bases at V and 1 base at J, with 22 bases in the middle. The CDR3 protein is CASSESTDFRGGFSYNEQFF. The CDR3 region has the DNA TGCGCCAGCAGTGAGTCGACGGACTTTCGAGGGGGTTTTTCCTACAATGAGCAGTTCTTC.

This chain uses TRBV30 with TRBJ1-2; possible D gene TRBD1, 6 bases. The V gene's germline CDR1 is GTSNPN and CDR2 SVGIG (reference sequence). V was clipped by 4 bases and J by 5 bases, with 11 bases between them. This CDR3 spans 12 amino acids. As DNA, the CDR3 is TGTGCCTGGACCCAGGGGATATATGGCTACACCTTC. Its translation is CAWTQGIYGYTF. Together with reference TRBV30 and TRBJ1-2, the CDR3 gives the full variable domain: SQTIHQWPATLVQPVGSPLSLECTVEGTSNPNLYWYRQAAGRGLQLLFYSVGIGQISSEVPQNLSASRPQDRQFILSSKKLLLSDSGFYLCAWTQGIYGYTFGSGTRLTVV.

The rearrangement links TRBV28 to TRBJ1-3; 8 bases line up with TRBD1. The CDR3 is 17 residues long. Losses at the gene ends were 4 bases for V and 4 bases for J; bases not matched to a gene: 12. Germline CDR1 reads MDHEN; CDR2 reads SYDVKM. CDR3 region: CASSWAGTGGSGNTIYF. CDR3 DNA: TGTGCCAGCAGTTGGGCGGGAACAGGGGGGTCCGGAAACACCATATATTTT. The complete variable domain, with remaining parts taken from reference TRBV28 and TRBJ1-3, reads DVKVTQSSRYLVKRTGEKVFLECVQDMDHENMFWYRQDPGLGLRLIYFSYDVKMKEKGDIPEGYSVSREKKERFSLILESASTNQTSMYLCASSWAGTGGSGNTIYFGEGSWLTVV.

The chain has TRBV4-1 and TRBJ2-7; 8 bases line up with TRBD2. There are 14 residues in the CDR3. CDR1 is MGHRA and CDR2 is YSYEKL in the germline V gene. With V trimmed by 3 bases and J by 2 bases, 3 bases remained unmatched. The CDR3 DNA reads as TGCGCCAGCAGCCAGGCCGGGGGGGCCTACGAGCAGTACTTC. It specifies CASSQAGGAYEQYF.

V and J are TRBV5-6 and TRBJ1-1; TRBD1 aligns across 11 bases. The J segment lost 11 bases and the V segment lost 4 bases, leaving 4 bases of the junction unmatched. The germline V gene encodes CDR1 SGHDT and CDR2 YYEEEE. This CDR3 has 12 residues. The CDR3 is CASSTGQGAAFF. The CDR3 DNA follows: TGTGCCAGCAGCACCGGACAGGGGGCGGCTTTCTTT.

V and J are TRBV5-1 and TRBJ2-7, with 7 bases identical to TRBD1. Germline V gene lookup returns CDR1 SGHRS and CDR2 YFSETQ. The CDR3 covers 14 residues. Losses at the gene ends were 4 bases for V and 4 bases for J; bases not matched to a gene: 8. CDR3 DNA: TGCGCCAGCAGCCCGCCAGGGGGTCAGTACGAGCAGTACTTC. The encoded protein is CASSPPGGQYEQYF.

The chain recombines TRBV29-1 with TRBJ1-2; TRBD1 matches at 7 bases. Germline V gene sequence: CDR1 SQVTM, CDR2 ANQGSEA. The CDR3 sequence is 16 residues long. V was pared by 0 bases and J by 3 bases, with 10 bases of the junction left unmatched. The CDR3 DNA reads as TGCAGCGTTGAAGATGACAGGGTGGGGATCGACTATGGCTACACCTTC. Translated: CSVEDDRVGIDYGYTF.

V gene TRBV7-2 combines with J gene TRBJ1-5; D gene ambiguous. The V gene lost 5 bases and the J gene lost 5 bases, with 10 bases spanning the gap. In germline, CDR1 is SGHTA, CDR2 FQGNSA. CDR3 length equals 13 residues. The DNA for the CDR3 is TGTGCCAGCAGCCCGCGTCCTGATCAGCCCCAGCATTTT. Translation: CASSPRPDQPQHF.

The chain's CDR3 is CASSLGLMPGTGGHNYGYTF. The CDR3 nucleotides are TGCGCCAGCAGCTTGGGTTTGATGCCCGGGACAGGGGGCCATAACTATGGCTACACCTTC. J is TRBJ1-2 and V is TRBV5-1; 12 positions match TRBD1. This CDR3 comprises 20 residues. Trimming cost V 0 bases and J 1 base; bases outside gene matches: 13. CDR1 and CDR2 (germline): SGHRS, YFSETQ. The variable domain in full, with the rest retrieved from reference TRBV5-1 and TRBJ1-2, is KAGVTQTPRYLIKTRGQQVTLSCSPISGHRSVSWYQQTPGQGLQFLFEYFSETQRNKGNFPGRFSGRQFSNSRSEMNVSTLELGDSALYLCASSLGLMPGTGGHNYGYTFGSGTRLTVV.

CDR3 sequence (DNA): TGTGCCAGTAGTTACGTCAACGAGGCCTATGGCTACACCTTC. Translated: CASSYVNEAYGYTF. The chain links TRBV19 to TRBJ1-2, with D hard to call. The V gene lost 5 bases and the J gene lost 4 bases, with 14 bases spanning the gap. Per the germline V gene, CDR1 is LNHDA and CDR2 is SQIVND (reference sequence). The CDR3 totals 14 residues.

The rearrangement uses TRBV5-1 and TRBJ1-1; D uncertain. The V and J ends lost 1 base and 2 bases respectively, with 6 bases between them. Germline-derived CDR1 and CDR2 are SGHRS and YFSETQ. The CDR3 has 13 residues. The CDR3 reads CASSLTENTEAFF. DNA of the CDR3: TGCGCCAGCAGCTTGACAGAAAACACTGAAGCTTTCTTT.

In the case of this clone: Within the sample, other DNA sequences also encode this same CDR3. The V gene is TRBV7-2, the J gene TRBJ1-4; D not certain. Trimming cost V 4 bases and J 2 bases, with 8 bases left between them. CDR1 and CDR2 (germline): SGHTA, FQGNSA. This CDR3 region has 14 residues. In nucleotides, the CDR3 is TGTGCCAGCAGCTCCGCCGGTACTAATGAAAAACTGTTTTTT. Translated, it gives CASSSAGTNEKLFF.

V gene TRBV28 combines with J gene TRBJ1-2, with 7 nucleotides matching TRBD1. Germline values: CDR1 MDHEN, CDR2 SYDVKM. J gave up 8 bases and V 2 bases, and 5 bases lay outside the gene matches. The CDR3 runs to 13 residues. The CDR3: CASSLGTVRGYTF. CDR3 nucleotides: TGTGCCAGCAGTTTAGGGACAGTACGAGGCTACACCTTC.

This clone was seen a few times. Written as DNA, the CDR3 is TGTGCCAGCAGCCAAGCCCGTGCAGGGGCCGGGGCCAACGTCCTGACTTTC. As protein: CASSQARAGAGANVLTF. The chain links TRBV7-9 to TRBJ2-6; tentative D call: TRBD1 (6 bases). CDR1 and CDR2 (germline): SEHNR, FQNEAQ (reference sequence). CDR3 size: 17 residues. V was pared by 5 bases and J by 4 bases, with 18 bases between.

The chain combines TRBV29-1 with TRBJ2-4, with D possibly matching TRBD2 (6 bases). Germline loops: CDR1 SQVTM, CDR2 ANQGSEA. The CDR3 consists of 14 residues. With 6 bases removed from V and 7 bases from J, the gap between germline ends came to 19 bases. As DNA, the CDR3 is TGCAGCGTCCGTATAGTCCCGGGAGACAACATTCAGTACTTC. This sequence encodes CSVRIVPGDNIQYF. The variable domain in full, with the rest retrieved from reference TRBV29-1 and TRBJ2-4, is SAVISQKPSRDICQRGTSLTIQCQVDSQVTMMFWYRQQPGQSLTLIATANQGSEATYESGFVIDKFPISRPNLTFSTLTVSNMSPEDSSIYLCSVRIVPGDNIQYFGAGTRLSVL.